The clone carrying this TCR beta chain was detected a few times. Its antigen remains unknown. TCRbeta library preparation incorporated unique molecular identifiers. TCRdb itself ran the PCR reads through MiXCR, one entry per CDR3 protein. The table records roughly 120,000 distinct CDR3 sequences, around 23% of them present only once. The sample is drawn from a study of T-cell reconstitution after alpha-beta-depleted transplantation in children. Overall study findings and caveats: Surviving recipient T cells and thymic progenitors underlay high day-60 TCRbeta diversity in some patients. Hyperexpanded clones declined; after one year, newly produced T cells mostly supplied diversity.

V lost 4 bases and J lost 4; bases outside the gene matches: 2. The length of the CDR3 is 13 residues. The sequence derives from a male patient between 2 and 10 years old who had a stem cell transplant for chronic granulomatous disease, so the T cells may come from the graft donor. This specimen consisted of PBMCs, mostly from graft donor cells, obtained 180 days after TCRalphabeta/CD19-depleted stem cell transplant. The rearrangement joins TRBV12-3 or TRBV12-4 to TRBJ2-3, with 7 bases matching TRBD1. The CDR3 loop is CASSYTGADTQYF. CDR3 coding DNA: TGTGCCAGCAGTTACACAGGGGCAGATACGCAGTATTTT.